This T cell receptor beta chain was recovered during a study of shared clonotypes between healthy human individuals. Unsorted samples relied on some 90 million PBMCs, which served as the source of genomic DNA. Assay execution proceeded at the deep level. Some clones are missing from TCRdb's copy, which holds only in-frame ones; the method was immunoSEQ multiplex PCR. The sample lists fewer than 650,000 clones; about 80% were seen once. CDR3 length equals 18 residues. CDR1 is MRHNA and CDR2 is SNTAGT in the germline V gene. The V segment lost 3 bases and the J segment 0 bases; nucleotides outside the gene matches: 9.

The chain employs TRBV6-4 and TRBJ2-2; 8 positions agree with TRBD2. The sequencing sample was made of PBMCs. This sequence was found in a woman aged 40 to 49 in good health. Some clones in this sample may be carry-over from other donors' samples. CDR3 sequence reads: CASSERAGGIANTGELFF. The CDR3 DNA reads as TGTGCCAGCAGTGAAAGGGCGGGAGGCATCGCGAACACCGGGGAGCTGTTTTTT.